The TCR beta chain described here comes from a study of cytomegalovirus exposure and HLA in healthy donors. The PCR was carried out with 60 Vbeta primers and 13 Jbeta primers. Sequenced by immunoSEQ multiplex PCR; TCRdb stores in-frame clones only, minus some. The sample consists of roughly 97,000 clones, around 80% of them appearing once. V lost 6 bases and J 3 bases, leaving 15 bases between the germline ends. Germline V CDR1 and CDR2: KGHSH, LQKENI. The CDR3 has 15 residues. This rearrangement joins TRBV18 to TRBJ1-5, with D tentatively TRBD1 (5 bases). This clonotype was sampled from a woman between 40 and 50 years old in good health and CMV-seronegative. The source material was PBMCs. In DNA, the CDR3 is TGTGCCAGCTCTCCTAGAGCAGGGAACAATCAGCCCCAGCATTTT. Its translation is CASSPRAGNNQPQHF.